The next 11 T cell receptor beta chains were all read from a single sample in a study of CD8 T cells in ankylosing spondylitis. Using its own MiXCR run on the 5' RACE reads, TCRdb lists one record per CDR3 protein. The sample has about 140,000 distinct CDR3 sequences; approximately 10% are singletons. The sequenced sample was blood, either unsorted or a sorted T cell fraction (not recorded which). The source is a female donor with ankylosing spondylitis or in good health (not recorded which).

At least ten counts were recorded for this clonotype. CDR3 coding DNA: TGCAGCGACAGAGGATCAAACACTGAAGCTTTCTTT. Protein sequence: CSDRGSNTEAFF. The V and J genes are TRBV29-1 and TRBJ1-1; D unresolved. This CDR3 spans 12 amino acids. V lost 7 bases to trimming and J lost 2 bases, with 11 bases between them. Looked up from germline, CDR1 is SQVTM and CDR2 is ANQGSEA.

As to this clonotype: One end of the junction does not line up with germline, which may come from a read error. This chain joins TRBV18 and TRBJ1-5; TRBD1 might be the D (5 bases). The germline V gene has CDR1 KGHSH and CDR2 LQKENI. The CDR3 contains 13 residues. The CDR3 protein is CVSSPGRDQPQHF. The CDR3 DNA reads TGTGTCAGCTCACCAGGGCGGGATCAGCCCCAGCATTTT. Drawing the rest from reference TRBV18 and TRBJ1-5, the complete variable domain is NAGVMQNPRHLVRRRGQEARLRCSPMKGHSHVYWYRQLPEEGLKFMVYLQKENIIDESGMPKERFSAEFPKEGPSILRIQQVVRGDSAAYFCVSSPGRDQPQHFGDGTRLSIL.

This clonotype was found many times. V and J are TRBV29-1 and TRBJ2-1; tentative D call: TRBD2 (6 bases). This CDR3 is 23 amino acids long. V was pared by 0 bases and J by 0 bases, with 33 bases between. The V gene's germline CDR1 is SQVTM and CDR2 ANQGSEA. CDR3: CSVEDWQGGKTMGEYSSYNEQFF. As DNA, the CDR3 is TGCAGCGTTGAAGATTGGCAGGGCGGGAAGACCATGGGGGAGTATAGCTCCTACAATGAGCAGTTCTTC.

This clonotype was counted a few times. The CDR3, as DNA: TGCAGTGCTAGAGGGGTAACCCAAGGGAATGAGCAGTTCTTC. It encodes CSARGVTQGNEQFF. J is TRBJ2-1 and V is TRBV20-1; no reliable D call. CDR3 size: 14 residues. CDR1 and CDR2 from the germline V gene are DFQATT and SNEGSKA (reference sequence). Trimming took off 1 base at V and 7 bases at J, with 14 bases between the two ends.

J is TRBJ1-4 and V is TRBV3-1, with a possible D match to TRBD1 (6 bases). Germline values: CDR1 LGHDT, CDR2 YNNKEL (reference sequence). V lost 4 bases and J 6 bases, leaving 15 bases between the germline ends. The CDR3 loop spans 15 amino acids. For the CDR3, the DNA is TGTGCCAGCAGCCTTAACAGGGCCCCCGATGAAAAACTGTTTTTT. It yields the protein CASSLNRAPDEKLFF.

In its sample, this clonotype was seen many times. The chain employs TRBV6-5 and TRBJ1-2, with 9 bases lining up with TRBD1. Trimming took 4 bases from V and 8 from J; bases not matched to a gene: 8. Per the germline V gene, CDR1 is MNHEY and CDR2 is SVGAGI. CDR3 length: 14 residues. The CDR3 DNA reads as TGTGCCAGCAGTTTGTCGGACAGGGGAGGCGGCTACACCTTC. It encodes CASSLSDRGGGYTF.

This clonotype was recorded many times. The chain has TRBV6-5 and TRBJ1-1, with unresolved D. This CDR3 spans 13 amino acids. The V and J ends lost 2 bases and 12 bases respectively, with 16 bases between them. Germline V CDR1 and CDR2: MNHEY, SVGAGI. CDR3 coding DNA: TGTGCCAGCAGTTACGGAGGTTCTAGGAATCCTTTCTTT. Its protein product is CASSYGGSRNPFF.

This clonotype came up many times. The gene calls are TRBV7-2 and TRBJ2-7, with a weak D call TRBD2 (6 bases). Germline V gene sequence: CDR1 SGHTA, CDR2 FQGNSA. This CDR3 has 15 amino acids. V lost 1 base and J 3 bases, leaving 13 bases between the germline ends. Here the CDR3 DNA reads TGTGCCAGCAGCTTAGACGGGACTGTAGGCTACGAGCAGTACTTC. It yields the protein CASSLDGTVGYEQYF.

This clonotype was seen at least ten times. This sequence joins TRBV6-1 and TRBJ1-2; TRBD1 might be the D (5 bases). Germline CDR1 is MNHNS and CDR2 is SASEGT. CDR3 length equals 14 residues. Trimming pared 7 bases from V and 4 bases from J, leaving 16 bases between. CDR3 region: CASIGTSSSYGYTF. In DNA, the CDR3 is TGTGCCAGCATCGGGACTTCTTCGAGCTATGGCTACACCTTC.

The V gene is TRBV28, the J gene TRBJ2-4; tentative D call: TRBD2 (6 bases). Germline assignment: CDR1 MDHEN and CDR2 SYDVKM. This CDR3 has 19 residues. The V end was cut by 2 bases, the J end by 9 bases, with 29 bases between. The CDR3 nucleotides are TGTGCCAGCAGTTTAATCTCGGACTACCCTTTAGACAGTCCAATCATTCAGTACTTC. Translation: CASSLISDYPLDSPIIQYF.

This clonotype was recorded many times. The chain couples TRBV12-3 or TRBV12-4 to TRBJ2-1, with D possibly being TRBD1 (5 bases). Between the trimmed V and J ends, which lost 8 bases and 1 base, there was a span of 6 bases. The CDR3 is 12 residues long. The DNA of the CDR3 is TGTGCCAGCTCAGGGTCCTACAATGAGCAGTTCTTC. Protein: CASSGSYNEQFF.